One and the same sample provided the 5 T cell receptor beta chains below, sequenced in a study of breast tumors, draining lymph nodes, adjacent tissues. TCRdb re-called the multiplex PCR reads with MiXCR, one entry per CDR3 protein. The data show about 140,000 distinct CDR3 sequences, about 33% seen once. Samples came from axillary lymph nodes draining the breast cancer. Sequencing was carried out using axillary lymph node tissue. The receptors come from a female donor with breast cancer. Some clones in this sample may be carry-over from other donors' samples.

This clonotype has at least ten counts. This chain joins TRBV20-1 and TRBJ1-2; 10 bases match TRBD1. The CDR3 is 13 amino acids. The germline V gene encodes CDR1 DFQATT and CDR2 SNEGSKA (reference sequence). V shed 5 bases, J shed 4 bases, and the junction held 4 bases outside the gene matches. The CDR3: CSAGTGEIYGYTF. CDR3 sequence (DNA): TGCAGTGCTGGGACAGGGGAGATCTATGGCTACACCTTC.

This clonotype was counted at least ten times. CDR3: CSVGAQGFYGYTF. CDR3 nucleotides: TGCAGCGTCGGGGCACAGGGTTTCTATGGCTACACCTTC. This rearrangement joins TRBV29-1 to TRBJ1-2; tentative D call: TRBD1 (6 bases). V was shortened by 6 bases and J by 4 bases, with 15 bases between the two germline ends. The CDR3 consists of 13 residues. Germline V gives CDR1 SQVTM, CDR2 ANQGSEA.

This clonotype has only one observation. At one of its ends the junction is not consistent with the germline gene, which may arise from a read error. V gene TRBV18 combines with J gene TRBJ1-1; 9 nucleotides align to TRBD1. The CDR3 has 15 amino acids. Looked up from germline, CDR1 is KGHSH and CDR2 is LQKENI. CDR3 sequence reads: CVSSRRGQGDTEAFF. CDR3 DNA: TGTGTCAGCTCACGACGGGGACAGGGAGACACTGAAGCTTTCTTT.

The gene calls are TRBV6-5 and TRBJ2-7, with a weak D call TRBD1 (6 bases). The V and J ends lost 5 bases and 3 bases respectively, with 11 bases between them. The CDR3 has 13 residues. Per the germline V gene, CDR1 is MNHEY and CDR2 is SVGAGI. The CDR3 here is CASSVGQYYEQYV. In nucleotides, the CDR3 is TGTGCCAGCAGTGTAGGACAGTACTACGAGCAGTACGTC.

Regarding this clonotype: This CDR3 fails to terminate in the conserved phenylalanine or tryptophan, so it likely reflects a read error. J is TRBJ2-7 and V is TRBV7-2; 7 bases line up with TRBD1. After removal of 1 base from V and 2 bases from J, the junction contained 5 bases not matched to a gene. Germline CDR1 SGHTA, CDR2 FQGNSA. This CDR3 comprises 15 residues. CDR3 residues: CASSLDGTDPYEQYL. The DNA for the CDR3 is TGTGCCAGCAGCTTAGATGGGACAGACCCCTACGAGCAGTACCTT.